This T cell receptor beta chain was sequenced for a study of cytomegalovirus exposure and HLA in healthy donors (dated by TCRdb to about 2017). Describing the broader study: According to a later analysis, the 100 to 150 validation repertoires were produced on the same platform as the approximately 610 repertoires of the first cohort. Besides the first cohort of around 700 subjects, a separate validation cohort made up of roughly 120 different subjects was used. The study combined high-throughput TCR immunosequencing, statistical association of individual TCRs with disease status, and machine learning to predict cytomegalovirus infection status. The aim of the study was to test whether cataloging public T cell receptors could identify signatures of past pathogen exposure. What the authors observed across the whole study: It was suggested by the authors that the approach could potentially be generalized to other disease states and immunological phenotypes. Cytomegalovirus status was reported to be diagnosed by the classifier with high specificity and sensitivity in both the original and validation cohorts. Most TCR sequences were seen in very few donors, while some public TCRs were found in many individuals. Of the cluster scores, roughly 93% were above 0 in a later analysis, which found that TCRs clustered in the first cohort also tended to co-occur in the 110 or so validation repertoires. In vitro tests confirmed that three of the cytomegalovirus-associated TCR beta chains recognize cytomegalovirus antigens. The validation cohort had no HLA typing available for a later analysis, so co-occurrence within that cohort was assessed over all 130 or so repertoires. A total of fewer than 200 TCR beta chains were listed by the study as associated with cytomegalovirus.

CDR1 is given as LNHNV and CDR2 as YYDKDF, both from the germline V gene (reference sequence). Between the V and J ends, shortened by 1 base and 3 bases respectively, the junction contains 7 bases. The CDR3 starts with the cysteine, ends with the phenylalanine, and has 13 residues. Only the CDR3 DNA is retained, 39 bases long and in frame from the first base. A single count supports this clone. What antigen it recognizes has not been identified. The record has no base qualities; no much larger clone is one base away. Separate from the roughly 660-subject first cohort, the validation cohort of 120 subjects was the group to which the donors belonged. The library was built by means of the immunoSEQ multiplex PCR assay. The published analysis was carried out like this. A statistical classification framework was built for diagnosing cytomegalovirus status from the catalog of TCR beta chain sequences. As stored in TCRdb, this immuneACCESS dataset retains in-frame rearrangements with V and J assigned. A fraction of the clones does not appear; measured against another copy, unresolved V genes explain less than half of the discrepancy, and the remainder lacks a known reason. V and J calls and clone size follow that table, whereas D and trimming were derived from the DNA. This sample holds roughly 200,000 clones; about 89% were observed only once. The ten biggest clones cover 6.5% to 7.5% of the sample.

The rearranged chain carries TRBV15 and TRBJ2-7; the D gene cannot be named for sure. The sequencing input was PBMCs. This receptor was taken from a man younger than 45 in good health and CMV-seropositive. The CDR3 region has the sequence CATSRGRSYEQYF. The DNA sequence is TGTGCCACCAGCAGAGGACGGAGCTACGAGCAGTACTTC.